A selection of T cell receptor beta chains follows, all from one sample in a study of T cells after yellow fever vaccination. TCRdb analysed the 5' RACE reads with MiXCR anew, one entry per CDR3 protein. The sample includes 300,000 to 400,000 distinct CDR3 sequences, more than 8.5% seen only once; the top ten take approximately 18%. Material: PBMCs, obtained on the day of the first yellow fever vaccination. Receptors originate from a man between 18 and 35 years old who received the YFV17D yellow fever vaccine. Both conserved end residues are part of each CDR3. A D gene is named only where the DNA matches it firmly.

>TRBV4-1|TRBJ1-6|TRBD1
CASSQDPPGGHSPLHF
>TRBV4-3|TRBJ2-5|TRBD2
CASSQDRASGTSLIKTQYF
>TRBV7-9|TRBJ1-5|.
CASSQVDGYNQPQHF
>TRBV7-9|TRBJ1-2|TRBD1
CASSRIQGALNGYTF
>TRBV12-3/TRBV12-4|TRBJ1-2|.
CASSLRHRAQGYTF
>TRBV29-1|TRBJ1-1|.
CSVAQGSTGTEAFF
>TRBV7-8|TRBJ2-5|.
CASSFILRRETQYF
>TRBV7-2|TRBJ1-2|.
CASSPYRAGYGYTF
>TRBV7-2|TRBJ2-3|.
CASSLDSRADTQYF
>TRBV7-9|TRBJ1-1|TRBD1
CASRIGQGRNTEAFF
>TRBV12-3/TRBV12-4|TRBJ2-7|TRBD1
CASSTGTAYEQYF
>TRBV12-3/TRBV12-4|TRBJ1-1|TRBD1
CASSLPGQGIGEAFF
>TRBV11-2|TRBJ2-5|TRBD1
CASSRDRDETQYF
>TRBV2|TRBJ1-1|.
CASIEGRGPKMNTEAFF
>TRBV12-3/TRBV12-4|TRBJ1-1|.
CASRPSAGHLNTEAFF
>TRBV9|TRBJ2-5|TRBD2
CASSLMSGGPGETQYF
>TRBV5-1|TRBJ2-1|.
CASSSHLTESYNEQFF
>TRBV10-3|TRBJ2-7|TRBD1
CAISRTGPNEQYF
>TRBV18|TRBJ2-3|TRBD2
CASSPTGGSTDTQYF
>TRBV3-1|TRBJ2-7|.
CASSQEGNWPYEQYF
>TRBV29-1|TRBJ2-5|TRBD2
CSATSGGQETQYF
>TRBV11-2|TRBJ2-3|.
CASSSLGVTDTQYF
>TRBV4-1|TRBJ2-7|.
CASSHPNRNEQYF
>TRBV25-1|TRBJ2-3|.
CASSEILLDTQYF
>TRBV10-1|TRBJ1-4|.
CASSVGINEKLFF
>TRBV5-4|TRBJ2-2|.
CASSLVMGSLNTGELFF
>TRBV7-2|TRBJ1-1|TRBD1
CASSPRTGEAEAFF
>TRBV5-1|TRBJ2-3|TRBD2
CASSSSGTATDTQYF
>TRBV25-1|TRBJ1-2|.
CASPVARYRSYGYTF
>TRBV6-5|TRBJ2-1|.
CASSYSGYYNEQFF
>TRBV7-2|TRBJ1-4|.
CASSLGWGAPQNKLFF
>TRBV2|TRBJ1-3|TRBD1
CASRRQGAYSGNTIYF
>TRBV19|TRBJ1-2|.
CASSMWQGVQGYTF
>TRBV5-1|TRBJ1-5|.
CASSLDGKGQPQHF
>TRBV7-2|TRBJ1-5|.
CASSFDSNQPQHF
>TRBV7-9|TRBJ1-1|TRBD1
CASSPKQGMMNTEAFF
>TRBV20-1|TRBJ1-5|.
CSASAFNQPQHF
>TRBV28|TRBJ2-3|.
CASSLTGTVVTSDSTDTQYF
>TRBV5-1|TRBJ2-1|TRBD2
CASSFVLAVRPSSYNEQFF
>TRBV20-1|TRBJ1-2|.
CSASAGLDGYTF
>TRBV7-2|TRBJ1-5|.
CASSQALIDQPQHF
>TRBV6-5|TRBJ2-2|.
CASSYVMNTGELFF
>TRBV5-4|TRBJ2-3|.
CASSPRAEGGTDTQYF
>TRBV5-1|TRBJ2-5|TRBD2
CASSLGGLASETQYF
>TRBV14|TRBJ2-1|.
CASSQYVGGEAGRNEQFF
>TRBV4-3|TRBJ1-2|.
CASSQASSRSGYTF
>TRBV5-5|TRBJ1-1|.
CASSAAPWGNTEAFF
>TRBV4-1|TRBJ1-5|TRBD1
CASSQEAGGSQPQHF
>TRBV20-1|TRBJ2-1|.
CSARTGTSSYNEQFF
>TRBV6-5|TRBJ1-3|TRBD1
CASSYDRGYGNTIYF
>TRBV25-1|TRBJ2-5|.
CASSGRSRPKSRRETQYF
>TRBV20-1|TRBJ2-5|TRBD2
CSGSRGGPQETQYF
>TRBV12-3/TRBV12-4|TRBJ1-4|.
CATSLERREKLFF
>TRBV4-3|TRBJ2-6|.
CASSQARGSGANVLTF
>TRBV12-3/TRBV12-4|TRBJ2-5|TRBD2
CASSLVGGDRGETQYF